A selection of T cell receptor beta chains follows, all from one sample in a study of cytomegalovirus exposure and HLA in healthy donors. Data came from immunoSEQ multiplex PCR; TCRdb stores just in-frame clones and leaves some out. The sample includes around 150,000 clones, 60% to 80% seen only once; the top ten take about 4.3%. The sequenced sample consisted of PBMCs. Receptor source: a man younger than 35 in good health and CMV-seropositive. Each CDR3 is given with its conserved first and last residue.

v_call: TRBV6-5
cdr3_aa: CATKQGAMGPQHF

v_call: TRBV6-5
cdr3_aa: CASTPGDRANSPLHF

v_call: TRBV5-1
cdr3_aa: CASRSTSGIETQYF

v_call: TRBV7-9
cdr3_aa: CAGSTSGNTDTQYF

v_call: TRBV30
cdr3_aa: CAWNQQSGGRQPQHF

v_call: TRBV5-1
cdr3_aa: CASSTTTIRTGGDSPLHF

v_call: TRBV5-1
cdr3_aa: CASSLMTSDDEQFF

v_call: TRBV27
cdr3_aa: CASSLQGLDTEAFF

v_call: TRBV4-2
cdr3_aa: CASSQYLAGGSIQETQYF

v_call: TRBV5-1
cdr3_aa: CASSRGRGGGEETQYF

v_call: TRBV28
cdr3_aa: CASSDTWPDMNTEAFF

v_call: TRBV2
cdr3_aa: CASLGTLNTGELFF

v_call: TRBV29-1
cdr3_aa: CSALTGLNSGANVLTF

v_call: TRBV2
cdr3_aa: CASSVNRGGQPQHF

v_call: TRBV5-8
cdr3_aa: CASSGARTTTNYGYTF

v_call: TRBV30
cdr3_aa: CAWSDLRFYNEQFF

v_call: TRBV6-1
cdr3_aa: CAGQLRGSQYF

v_call: TRBV9
cdr3_aa: CASTPREGRTDTQYF

v_call: TRBV6-1
cdr3_aa: CASSEGAVSNQPQHF

v_call: TRBV9
cdr3_aa: CASNANGDYGYTF

v_call: TRBV29-1
cdr3_aa: CSVGDSGANVLTF

v_call: TRBV28
cdr3_aa: CASSPGTQNTGELFF

v_call: TRBV5-4
cdr3_aa: CATKAGGRFTDTQYF

v_call: TRBV10-2
cdr3_aa: CASTNSDWRDEQFF

v_call: TRBV5-6
cdr3_aa: CASRDSSGEKLFF

v_call: TRBV19
cdr3_aa: CASSIGSEVNEAFF

v_call: TRBV15
cdr3_aa: CATSRVGGGAPQYF

v_call: TRBV7-9
cdr3_aa: CASSRDRGQSEKLFF

v_call: TRBV29-1
cdr3_aa: CSVAHNSGNTIYF

v_call: TRBV6-1
cdr3_aa: CASSDRSLIYGYTF

v_call: TRBV15
cdr3_aa: CATSRVGAPEKLFF

v_call: TRBV6-1
cdr3_aa: CASSDSGTGAGGYTF

v_call: TRBV4-2
cdr3_aa: CASSQEPQGNTEAFF

v_call: TRBV6-5
cdr3_aa: CASSYSGQGTSEAFF

v_call: TRBV19
cdr3_aa: CASSIGGAREKLFF

v_call: TRBV14
cdr3_aa: CASSRTGQNTDTQYF